The 5 T cell receptor beta chains in this list originate from one sample, sequenced in a study of spatial heterogeneity in lung cancer. Time point specified: sample taken at primary tumor resection. The study sequenced unsorted whole RNA from tumor, nontumor lung or frozen PBMC. In TCRdb, the 5' RACE reads were re-called with MiXCR into one record per CDR3 protein. This sample has about 38,000 distinct CDR3 sequences, with approximately 6.3% found just once. The sample in question was PBMCs, obtained at surgery. The source of these receptors is a male donor with early-stage non-small cell lung cancer.

This clonotype turned up a few times. The chain joins TRBV7-3 to TRBJ2-1, with TRBD2 identical over 12 bases. V gave up 8 bases and J gave up 1 base; unmatched junction bases: 9. CDR1 SGHTA and CDR2 FQGTGA come from the germline V gene. The CDR3 is 17 amino acids. CDR3 DNA: TGTGCCAGCCGCCTAGCGGGGGGGCTGGGATCCTACAATGAGCAGTTCTTC. This encodes CASRLAGGLGSYNEQFF.

The chain links TRBV6-1 to TRBJ2-4, with D perhaps matching TRBD1 (6 bases). The CDR3 has 13 amino acids. The V end was cut by 0 bases, the J end by 15 bases, with 15 bases between. CDR1 and CDR2 (germline): MNHNS, SASEGT. The CDR3: CASSEAGAGGWYF. CDR3 bases: TGTGCCAGCAGTGAAGCGGGGGCAGGCGGCTGGTACTTC.

The gene calls are TRBV7-2 and TRBJ2-5; D may be TRBD2 (7 bases). CDR1 is SGHTA, CDR2 FQGNSA, per germline. CDR3 length: 15 residues. The V and J ends lost 4 bases and 4 bases respectively, with 16 bases between them. The CDR3 sequence is CASSSGLRGAETQYF. In DNA, the CDR3 is TGTGCCAGCAGCTCGGGACTCCGGGGGGCAGAGACCCAGTACTTC.

This clonotype was found many times. This chain uses TRBV20-1 with TRBJ1-1, with D possibly being TRBD1 (6 bases). The germline V and J ends were trimmed by 6 bases and 4 bases, with 15 bases remaining between them. Germline CDR1 reads DFQATT; CDR2 reads SNEGSKA (reference sequence). CDR3 size: 13 residues. CDR3 DNA: TGCAGTGCGGGGCAGGGGTATGGCACTGAAGCTTTCTTT. This translates into CSAGQGYGTEAFF.

In DNA form, the CDR3 reads TGTGCCAGCAGCTTGGGACAGGGGGCGCAAGAGACCCAGTACTTC. This translates into CASSLGQGAQETQYF. The rearrangement joins TRBV5-4 to TRBJ2-5; TRBD1 matches at 10 bases. The CDR3 runs to 15 residues. Germline CDR1 SGHNT, CDR2 YYREEE (reference sequence). The ends lost 0 bases at V and 2 bases at J; junction bases unmatched: 1.